This T cell receptor (beta chain) was retrieved from a study of blood T cell repertoires in COVID-19. Study information: Whether acute or convalescent, the COVID-19 samples came from the United States, Italy and Spain. Sources were T cells, B-cell-depleted T cells, or PBMCs; the material itself was cDNA or gDNA.

Per the original methods: Estimated nucleated cell counts came from reference gene primer amplification. TCRdb keeps only in-frame clones here, not all; method: immunoSEQ multiplex PCR. That table gives V, J and clone size, and the DNA gave D and trimming. The sample gives 95,000 to 110,000 clones, approximately 90% of which show up once; around 7% is in the top ten. In germline, CDR1 is MNHEY, CDR2 SVGAGI. The CDR3 totals 14 residues. After removal of 8 bases from V and 3 bases from J, the junction contained 6 bases not matched to a gene. The receptor comes from a middle-aged man with active or convalescent COVID-19. Sequenced: peripheral blood. This chain uses TRBV6-5 with TRBJ2-3; 9 bases line up with TRBD2. CDR3 sequence reads: CASERGRETDTQYF. Written as DNA, the CDR3 is TGTGCCAGCGAGCGCGGGAGGGAGACAGATACGCAGTATTTT.